This TCR beta chain derives from a study of patients and donors after allogeneic stem cell transplantation. There are a few counts of this clonotype. V lost 4 bases and J lost 3; bases outside the gene matches: 5. CDR3 length equals 15 residues. Germline lookup yields CDR1 PRHDT and CDR2 FYEKMQ (reference sequence). TCRdb analysed the RT-PCR reads with MiXCR anew, one entry per CDR3 protein. The repertoire holds 160,000 or so distinct CDR3 sequences, with approximately 25% as singletons. Sequenced sample: blood, either unsorted or a sorted T cell fraction (not recorded which). The chain joins TRBV13 to TRBJ2-1; 8 nucleotides agree with TRBD1. This sequence originates from a human donor who was either an allogeneic HSCT recipient or a stem cell or donor lymphocyte infusion donor (not recorded which). It is not recorded whose cells these are; they may come from a transplant donor. CDR3 coding DNA: TGTGCCAGCAGCTCCGGACAGGGCGGCTACAATGAGCAGTTCTTC. Protein product: CASSSGQGGYNEQFF.